The 9 T cell receptor beta chains listed next were all sequenced from one sample in a study of CD8 T cells in ankylosing spondylitis. TCRdb analysed the 5' RACE reads with MiXCR anew, one entry per CDR3 protein. This sample has 300,000 to 400,000 distinct CDR3 sequences; 9.5% to 13% occur once, and the top ten carry about 10%. Input material: blood, either unsorted or a sorted T cell fraction (not recorded which). These receptors came from a female donor with ankylosing spondylitis or in good health (not recorded which).

The rearrangement uses TRBV6-5 and TRBJ2-5, with D perhaps TRBD1 (6 bases). The germline CDR1 and CDR2 sequences are MNHEY and SVGAGI. V gave up 0 bases and J gave up 5 bases, with 16 bases separating them. This CDR3 comprises 16 residues. Here the CDR3 reads CASSYSILRGRETQYF. The CDR3 DNA follows: TGTGCCAGCAGTTACTCGATTCTCAGGGGTCGGGAGACCCAGTACTTC.

This chain uses TRBV3-1 with TRBJ2-2, with a weak D call TRBD2 (7 bases). Trimming pared 4 bases from V and 1 base from J, leaving 16 bases between. Germline CDR1 and CDR2: LGHDT and YNNKEL (reference sequence). There are 17 residues in the CDR3. DNA of the CDR3: TGTGCCAGCAGCCTGTCGGGGGGACACCTGAACACCGGGGAGCTGTTTTTT. Residues: CASSLSGGHLNTGELFF.

In DNA, the CDR3 is TGCAGTGCCGGGACACACTACGAGCAGTACTTC. It specifies CSAGTHYEQYF. The genes are TRBV20-1 and TRBJ2-7; D perhaps matches TRBD1 (6 bases). CDR1 DFQATT and CDR2 SNEGSKA come from the germline V gene (reference sequence). CDR3 length equals 11 residues. V dropped 6 bases and J dropped 3 bases, with 9 bases sitting between them.

This clonotype has a count of ten or more. CDR3 protein: CSVNSGANVLTF. CDR3 nucleotides: TGCAGCGTTAACTCTGGGGCCAACGTCCTGACTTTC. V and J are TRBV29-1 and TRBJ2-6; D unresolved. V shed 5 bases and J shed 0 bases, with 2 bases lying between them. Germline loops: CDR1 SQVTM, CDR2 ANQGSEA. CDR3 length: 12 residues.

This clonotype has at least ten counts. V gene TRBV20-1 combines with J gene TRBJ1-5, with D tentatively TRBD1 (6 bases). The germline CDR1 and CDR2 sequences are DFQATT and SNEGSKA (reference sequence). This CDR3 is 16 amino acids long. Deletions cut 0 bases from V and 2 bases from J, with 14 bases between. CDR3 in amino acids: CSARDGGGGGNQPQHF. CDR3 bases: TGCAGTGCTAGAGATGGCGGGGGCGGGGGCAATCAGCCCCAGCATTTT.

This clonotype has at least ten counts. The chain is built from TRBV5-1 and TRBJ1-1; 9 bases line up with TRBD1. J lost 7 bases, V lost 4 bases, and 2 bases had no gene match. Germline V lookup: CDR1 SGHRS, CDR2 YFSETQ. CDR3 length: 12 residues. The CDR3 spells CASSRTGDEAFF. The CDR3 nucleotides are TGCGCCAGCAGCCGGACAGGGGATGAAGCTTTCTTT.

This clonotype turned up a few times. The rearrangement uses TRBV11-2 and TRBJ2-5; possibly TRBD1 for D (6 bases). V was cut by 4 bases and J by 5 bases, with 20 bases left in between. Germline lookup yields CDR1 SGHAT and CDR2 FQNNGV. The CDR3 consists of 16 residues. The CDR3 sequence: CASSSEGDKDMETQYF. As DNA, the CDR3 is TGTGCCAGCAGCTCCGAGGGGGACAAGGACATGGAGACCCAGTACTTC.

This clonotype occurred once. The rearrangement joins TRBV5-1 to TRBJ2-2; D gene uncertain. This CDR3 has 15 amino acids. V was pared by 1 base and J by 4 bases, with 11 bases between. Germline V gene lookup returns CDR1 SGHRS and CDR2 YFSETQ. The CDR3 here is CASSLSEGRTGELFF. The CDR3 nucleotides read TGCGCCAGCAGCTTGAGTGAAGGGCGCACCGGGGAGCTGTTTTTT.

This clonotype was recorded at least ten times. The V and J genes are TRBV20-1 and TRBJ1-2; D remains unclear. This CDR3 comprises 14 residues. Germline-derived CDR1 and CDR2 are DFQATT and SNEGSKA (reference sequence). V gave up 0 bases and J gave up 3 bases, with 11 bases separating them. CDR3 sequence (DNA): TGCAGTGCTAGAGATCTAACCCGAGACTATGGCTACACCTTC. Amino acids: CSARDLTRDYGYTF.